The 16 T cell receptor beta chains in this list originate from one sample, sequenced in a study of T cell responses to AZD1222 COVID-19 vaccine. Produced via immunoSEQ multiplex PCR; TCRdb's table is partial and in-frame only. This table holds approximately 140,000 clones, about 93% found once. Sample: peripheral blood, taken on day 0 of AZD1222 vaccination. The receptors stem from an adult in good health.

CDR3 in amino acids: CAFRLAREQFF. The CDR3 bases are TGTGCCTTCCGACTAGCGAGGGAGCAGTTCTTC. The chain links TRBV30 to TRBJ2-1; TRBD2 agrees at 8 bases. With 7 bases clipped from V and 10 bases from J, the junction kept 6 bases outside the gene matches. The CDR3 totals 11 residues. Germline V CDR1 and CDR2: GTSNPN, SVGIG (reference sequence).

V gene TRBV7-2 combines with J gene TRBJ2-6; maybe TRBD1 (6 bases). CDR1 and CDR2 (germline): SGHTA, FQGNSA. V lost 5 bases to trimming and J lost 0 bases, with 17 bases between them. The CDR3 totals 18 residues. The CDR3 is CASSPQGRRSSGANVLTF. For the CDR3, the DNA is TGTGCCAGCAGCCCCCAGGGGCGCCGCTCCTCTGGGGCCAACGTCCTGACTTTC. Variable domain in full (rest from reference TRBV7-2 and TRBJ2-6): GAGVSQSPSNKVTEKGKDVELRCDPISGHTALYWYRQSLGQGLEFLIYFQGNSAPDKSGLPSDRFSAERTGGSVSTLTIQRTQQEDSAVYLCASSPQGRRSSGANVLTFGAGSRLTVL.

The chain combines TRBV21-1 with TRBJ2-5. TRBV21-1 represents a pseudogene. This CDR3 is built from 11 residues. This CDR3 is CATHKEETQYF. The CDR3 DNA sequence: TGTGCCACCCATAAGGAAGAGACCCAGTACTTC.

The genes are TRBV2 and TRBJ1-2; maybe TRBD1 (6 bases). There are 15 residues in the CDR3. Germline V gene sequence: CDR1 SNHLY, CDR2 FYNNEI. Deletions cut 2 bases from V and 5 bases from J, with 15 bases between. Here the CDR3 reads CASSESRGGIYGYTF. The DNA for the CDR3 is TGTGCCAGCAGTGAATCACGCGGGGGCATTTATGGCTACACCTTC.

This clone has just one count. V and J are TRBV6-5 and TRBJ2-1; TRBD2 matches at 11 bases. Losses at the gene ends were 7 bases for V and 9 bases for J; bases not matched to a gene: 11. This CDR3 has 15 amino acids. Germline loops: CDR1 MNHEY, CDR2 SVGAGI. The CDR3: CASTSRLAGGVEQFF. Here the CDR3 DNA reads TGTGCCAGCACCTCTCGGCTAGCGGGGGGAGTTGAGCAGTTCTTC.

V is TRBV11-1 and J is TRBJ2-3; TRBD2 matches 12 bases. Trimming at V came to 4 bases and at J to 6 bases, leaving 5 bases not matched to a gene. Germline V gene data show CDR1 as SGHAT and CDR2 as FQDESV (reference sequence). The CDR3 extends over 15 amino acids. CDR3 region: CASSSLAGGADTQYF. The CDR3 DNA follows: TGTGCCAGCAGCTCACTAGCGGGGGGAGCTGATACGCAGTATTTT.

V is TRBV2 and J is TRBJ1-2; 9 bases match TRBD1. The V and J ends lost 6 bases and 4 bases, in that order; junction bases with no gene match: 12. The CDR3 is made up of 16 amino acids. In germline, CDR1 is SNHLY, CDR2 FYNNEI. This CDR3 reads CASRLDRGGSSYGYTF. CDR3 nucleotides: TGTGCCAGCAGGTTGGACAGGGGTGGTAGTAGCTATGGCTACACCTTC.

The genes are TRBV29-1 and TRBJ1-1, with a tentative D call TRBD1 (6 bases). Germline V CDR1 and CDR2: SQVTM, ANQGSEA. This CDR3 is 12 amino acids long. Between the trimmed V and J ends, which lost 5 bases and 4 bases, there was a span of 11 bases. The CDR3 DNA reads TGCAGCGTTAACAGGGCGGGCACTGAAGCTTTCTTT. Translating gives CSVNRAGTEAFF. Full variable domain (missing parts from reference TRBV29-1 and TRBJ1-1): SAVISQKPSRDICQRGTSLTIQCQVDSQVTMMFWYRQQPGQSLTLIATANQGSEATYESGFVIDKFPISRPNLTFSTLTVSNMSPEDSSIYLCSVNRAGTEAFFGQGTRLTVV.

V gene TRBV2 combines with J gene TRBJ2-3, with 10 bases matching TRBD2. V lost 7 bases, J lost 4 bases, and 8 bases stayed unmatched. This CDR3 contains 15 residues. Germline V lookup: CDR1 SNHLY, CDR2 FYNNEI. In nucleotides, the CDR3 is TGTGCCAGCACATCACTAGCGGGGCCCCCAGATACGCAGTATTTT. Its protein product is CASTSLAGPPDTQYF.

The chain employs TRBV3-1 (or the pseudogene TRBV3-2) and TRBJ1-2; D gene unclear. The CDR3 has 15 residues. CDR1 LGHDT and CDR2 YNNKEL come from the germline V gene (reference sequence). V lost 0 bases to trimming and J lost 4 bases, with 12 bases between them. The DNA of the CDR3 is TGTGCCAGCAGCCAAGACGTGGCAGCGATCTATGGCTACACCTTC. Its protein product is CASSQDVAAIYGYTF.

Here the CDR3 reads CAWSIFAEYGYTF. The CDR3 region has the DNA TGTGCCTGGAGTATTTTCGCAGAATATGGCTACACCTTC. The chain uses TRBV30 and TRBJ1-2, with D hard to call. The length of the CDR3 is 13 residues. Germline CDR1 reads GTSNPN; CDR2 reads SVGIG (reference sequence). V lost 2 bases and J 5 bases, leaving 12 bases between the germline ends.

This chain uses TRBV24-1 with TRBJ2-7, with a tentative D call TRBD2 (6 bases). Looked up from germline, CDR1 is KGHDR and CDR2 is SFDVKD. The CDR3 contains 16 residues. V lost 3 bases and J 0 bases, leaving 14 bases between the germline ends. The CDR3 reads CATSDATRESSYEQYF. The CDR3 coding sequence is TGTGCCACCAGTGATGCGACTCGGGAGAGCTCCTACGAGCAGTACTTC.

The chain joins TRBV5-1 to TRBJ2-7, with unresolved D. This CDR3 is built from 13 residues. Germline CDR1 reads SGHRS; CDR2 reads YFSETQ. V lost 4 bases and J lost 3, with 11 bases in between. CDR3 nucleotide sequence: TGCGCCAGCAGCCTAAGACAATTCTACGAGCAGTACTTC. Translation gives CASSLRQFYEQYF.

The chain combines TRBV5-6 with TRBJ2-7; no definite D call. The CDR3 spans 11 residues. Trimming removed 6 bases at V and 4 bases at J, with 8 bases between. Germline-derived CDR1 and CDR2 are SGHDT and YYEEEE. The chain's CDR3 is CASMKGYEQYF. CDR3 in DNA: TGTGCCAGCATGAAGGGATACGAGCAGTACTTC.

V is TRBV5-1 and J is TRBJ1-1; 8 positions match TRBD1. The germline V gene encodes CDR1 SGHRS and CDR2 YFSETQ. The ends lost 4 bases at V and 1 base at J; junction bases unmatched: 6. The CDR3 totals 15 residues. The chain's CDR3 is CASSETGAQNTEAFF. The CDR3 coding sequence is TGCGCCAGCAGCGAGACAGGGGCCCAGAACACTGAAGCTTTCTTT.

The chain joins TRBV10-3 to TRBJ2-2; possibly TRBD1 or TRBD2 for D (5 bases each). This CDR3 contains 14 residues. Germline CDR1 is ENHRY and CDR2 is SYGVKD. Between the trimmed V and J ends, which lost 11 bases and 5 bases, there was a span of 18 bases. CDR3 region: CAVGTDRSTGELFF. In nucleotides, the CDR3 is TGTGCCGTAGGGACGGATAGGTCTACCGGGGAGCTGTTTTTT.